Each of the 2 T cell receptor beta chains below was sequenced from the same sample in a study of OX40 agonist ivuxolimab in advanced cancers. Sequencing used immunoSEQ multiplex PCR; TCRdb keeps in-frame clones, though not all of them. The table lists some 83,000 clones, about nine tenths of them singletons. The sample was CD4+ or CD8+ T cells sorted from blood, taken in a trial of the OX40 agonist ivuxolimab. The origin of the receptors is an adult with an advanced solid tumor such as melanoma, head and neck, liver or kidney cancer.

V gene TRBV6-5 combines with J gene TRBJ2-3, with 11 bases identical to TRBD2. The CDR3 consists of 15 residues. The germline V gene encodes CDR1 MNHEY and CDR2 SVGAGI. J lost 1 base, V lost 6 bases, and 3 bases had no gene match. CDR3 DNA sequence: TGTGCCAGCAGGACTAGCGGGGTGCGCACAGATACGCAGTATTTT. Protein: CASRTSGVRTDTQYF.

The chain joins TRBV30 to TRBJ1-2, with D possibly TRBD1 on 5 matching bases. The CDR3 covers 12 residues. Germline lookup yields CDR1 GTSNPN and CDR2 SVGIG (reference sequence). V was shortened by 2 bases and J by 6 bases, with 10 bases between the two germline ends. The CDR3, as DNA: TGTGCCTGGAGTCAGGGTCGGGATGGCTACACCTTC. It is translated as CAWSQGRDGYTF.